This TCR beta chain was identified in a study of PD-L1 blockade in urothelial cancer. Study overall: Reported median T cell count for blood samples was more than 110,000.

Time point reported: peripheral blood 6 weeks after treatment start. Patients in the study were battling locally advanced or metastatic urothelial carcinoma. Per patient, between 1 and 8 samples were collected at pretreatment and on-treatment time points. Deletions cut 5 bases from V and 3 bases from J, with 14 bases between. The CDR3 consists of 14 residues. Germline V lookup: CDR1 LNHDA, CDR2 SQIVND (reference sequence). Study-level findings and limits: When pretreatment blood TCR clonality was below the median, it predicted better survival.

This table comes from immunoSEQ multiplex PCR, and its TCRdb copy is limited to in-frame clones, with some not included. The sample records roughly 120,000 clones, 85% to 95% being singletons. Worth noting for this clone: The antigen remains undetermined.

The source material was PBMCs, sampled around atezolizumab (anti-PD-L1) treatment. The TCR sequence derives from a man between 60 and 75 years old with urothelial cancer. The chain employs TRBV19 and TRBJ2-7; maybe TRBD1 (5 bases). The chain's CDR3 is CASSDQGVGYEQYF. The CDR3 coding sequence is TGTGCCAGTAGTGACCAGGGTGTGGGCTACGAGCAGTACTTC.